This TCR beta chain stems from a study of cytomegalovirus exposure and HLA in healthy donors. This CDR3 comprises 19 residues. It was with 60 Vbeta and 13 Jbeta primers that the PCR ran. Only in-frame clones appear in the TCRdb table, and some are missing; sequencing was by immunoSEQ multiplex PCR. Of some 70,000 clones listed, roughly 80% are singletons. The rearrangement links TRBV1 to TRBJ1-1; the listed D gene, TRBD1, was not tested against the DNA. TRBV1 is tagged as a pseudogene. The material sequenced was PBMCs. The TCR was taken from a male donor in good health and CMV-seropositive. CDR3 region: CTSSQEPLLPTGQNTEAFF. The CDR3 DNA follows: TGCACCAGCAGCCAAGAACCCCTCCTCCCGACAGGCCAAAACACTGAAGCTTTCTTT.